The 24 T cell receptor beta chains listed next were all sequenced from one sample in a study of T-cell memory formation after mild COVID-19. Each CDR3 protein is one row after TCRdb ran MiXCR on the 5' RACE reads. The table includes about 240,000 distinct CDR3 sequences, more than 8% detected once. Sequenced: PBMCs or a T cell subset sorted from them (not recorded which). The receptor set was obtained from a young man who had mild COVID-19 (a few samples of this study predate the infection). Cell type and time point are not known.

This clonotype was counted only a few times. V usage is TRBV7-2 and J usage is TRBJ2-1, with D possibly called TRBD1 or TRBD2 (5 bases each). This CDR3 is built from 16 residues. V was clipped by 1 base and J by 5 bases, with 15 bases between them. Germline V gives CDR1 SGHTA, CDR2 FQGNSA. CDR3 DNA sequence: TGTGCCAGCAGCTTAGTCGCGGTGGGGACGAACAATGAGCAGTTCTTC. It encodes CASSLVAVGTNNEQFF.

This clonotype occurred a few times. V usage is TRBV7-2 and J usage is TRBJ2-3; a possible D gene is TRBD1 (6 bases). This CDR3 is 16 amino acids long. In germline, CDR1 is SGHTA, CDR2 FQGNSA. V was pared by 3 bases and J by 4 bases, with 17 bases between. The CDR3 protein is CASSFTTGGVADTQYF. In DNA form, the CDR3 reads TGTGCCAGCAGCTTCACGACAGGTGGAGTGGCAGATACGCAGTATTTT.

This clonotype was detected only a few times. J is TRBJ2-7 and V is TRBV12-3 or TRBV12-4; TRBD2 matches at 11 bases. Trimming took 6 bases from V and 4 from J; bases not matched to a gene: 5. There are 14 residues in the CDR3. CDR3 coding DNA: TGTGCCAGCAGCCCGACTAGCGGGGTGTACGAGCAGTACTTC. Protein sequence: CASSPTSGVYEQYF.

CDR3 nucleotides: TGCGCCAGCAGCCAAGATGGGTCTAGCGGGGGGTGGGCGCAGTATTTT. Translation: CASSQDGSSGGWAQYF. The chain employs TRBV4-3 and TRBJ2-3; 11 bases agree with TRBD2. J gave up 10 bases and V 0 bases, and 9 bases lay outside the gene matches. The CDR3 loop spans 16 amino acids. Germline CDR1 is LGHNA and CDR2 is YSLEER.

In this sample, this clonotype turned up a few times. The chain recombines TRBV7-3 with TRBJ1-6; no firm D call. The CDR3 is made up of 14 amino acids. V lost 5 bases and J 10 bases, leaving 15 bases between the germline ends. The germline V gene has CDR1 SGHTA and CDR2 FQGTGA. CDR3 protein: CASSLGNNGSPLHF. DNA for the CDR3: TGTGCCAGCAGCCTTGGCAATAATGGCTCACCCCTCCACTTT.

This clonotype was recorded a few times. The CDR3 nucleotides read TGTGCCAGCAGTTACATTGGAAACACCATATATTTT. It translates to CASSYIGNTIYF. This rearrangement joins TRBV6-6 to TRBJ1-3; D ambiguous. The CDR3 spans 12 residues. Trimming took 2 bases from V and 3 from J, leaving 2 bases between them. Germline CDR1 and CDR2: MNHNY and SVGAGI (reference sequence).

This clonotype was observed a handful of times. CDR3 coding DNA: TGTGCCAGCAGTCAGGGTCTTCGTCAGCCCCAGCATTTT. As protein: CASSQGLRQPQHF. J is TRBJ1-5 and V is TRBV27, with TRBD1 as a possible D gene (5 bases). The germline CDR1 and CDR2 sequences are MNHEY and SMNVEV (reference sequence). CDR3 size: 13 residues. With 5 bases removed from V and 6 bases from J, the gap between germline ends came to 11 bases.

The CDR3 sequence is CASSRLAGGYEQYV. CDR3 DNA: TGTGCCAGCTCACGACTAGCGGGGGGCTACGAGCAGTACGTC. V gene TRBV18 combines with J gene TRBJ2-7; the match to TRBD2 covers 13 bases. The ends lost 4 bases at V and 3 bases at J; junction bases unmatched: 0. Germline CDR1 reads KGHSH; CDR2 reads LQKENI. The CDR3 runs 14 residues.

This clonotype was counted only a few times. The rearrangement joins TRBV7-3 to TRBJ2-1; D gene uncertain. This CDR3 has 12 amino acids. Trimming cost V 5 bases and J 9 bases, with 11 bases left between them. Germline V gene lookup returns CDR1 SGHTA and CDR2 FQGTGA. This chain's CDR3 is CASSPRDGEQFF. The DNA of the CDR3 is TGTGCCAGCAGCCCGAGAGATGGTGAGCAGTTCTTC.

V gene TRBV4-3 combines with J gene TRBJ2-3, with 9 nucleotides matching TRBD1. Germline CDR1 and CDR2: LGHNA and YSLEER. The CDR3 has 18 residues. The V segment lost 3 bases and the J segment 1 base; nucleotides outside the gene matches: 11. The CDR3 here is CASSHNAPDRGRTDTQYF. The CDR3 DNA is TGCGCCAGCAGCCACAACGCCCCGGACAGGGGACGCACAGATACGCAGTATTTT.

The chain is built from TRBV2 and TRBJ2-3, with a possible D match to TRBD2 (7 bases). Germline CDR1 reads SNHLY; CDR2 reads FYNNEI. This CDR3 is built from 15 residues. V shed 7 bases and J shed 4 bases, with 18 bases lying between them. The CDR3 here is CASMGLGGPSDTQYF. In DNA, the CDR3 is TGTGCCAGCATGGGGTTGGGGGGGCCCTCAGATACGCAGTATTTT.

This chain uses TRBV9 with TRBJ2-3, with 14 bases matching TRBD2. This CDR3 contains 16 residues. Looked up from germline, CDR1 is SGDLS and CDR2 is YYNGEE. V shed 3 bases and J 5 bases; nucleotides not matched to a gene: 5. The CDR3 nucleotides read TGTGCCAGCAGCGCTCGACTAGCGGGGGGGGTAGATACGCAGTATTTT. Translated, it gives CASSARLAGGVDTQYF.

This clonotype came up a few times. The chain employs TRBV4-3 and TRBJ2-3, with 7 bases fitting TRBD1. Germline V gene lookup returns CDR1 LGHNA and CDR2 YSLEER. V gave up 3 bases and J gave up 4 bases; unmatched junction bases: 4. The CDR3 sequence is 14 residues long. CDR3 DNA sequence: TGCGCCAGCAGCCATGGCCAGGGGGCAGATACGCAGTATTTT. Translation gives CASSHGQGADTQYF.

V is TRBV5-1 and J is TRBJ2-1, with 8 bases fitting TRBD2. The germline gives CDR1 SGHRS, CDR2 YFSETQ. The CDR3 is 19 residues long. Trimming removed 3 bases from V and 2 bases from J; junction bases left unmatched: 16. CDR3 amino acids: CASSSRAWRVAGTYNEQFF. The CDR3 DNA follows: TGCGCCAGCAGCTCACGCGCATGGAGGGTAGCGGGGACCTACAATGAGCAGTTCTTC. Complete variable domain (other parts from reference TRBV5-1 and TRBJ2-1): KAGVTQTPRYLIKTRGQQVTLSCSPISGHRSVSWYQQTPGQGLQFLFEYFSETQRNKGNFPGRFSGRQFSNSRSEMNVSTLELGDSALYLCASSSRAWRVAGTYNEQFFGPGTRLTVL.

In this sample, this clonotype turned up a few times. The V and J genes are TRBV3-1 and TRBJ2-7, with 7 nucleotides matching TRBD2. CDR3 length: 15 amino acids. V shed 6 bases, J shed 4 bases, and the junction held 12 bases outside the gene matches. The germline V gene encodes CDR1 LGHDT and CDR2 YNNKEL (reference sequence). DNA of the CDR3: TGTGCCAGCAGTCGGCCCCGGGGGGAGTATTACGAGCAGTACTTC. This sequence encodes CASSRPRGEYYEQYF.

Only a few counts were recorded for this clonotype. The rearrangement uses TRBV20-1 and TRBJ1-5; D uncertain. The ends were cut back, 4 bases at V and 5 bases at J, with 12 bases in the middle. The CDR3 extends over 13 amino acids. Germline V gives CDR1 DFQATT, CDR2 SNEGSKA (reference sequence). This chain's CDR3 is CSATESADQPQHF. The CDR3 DNA reads as TGCAGTGCTACCGAGTCGGCAGATCAGCCCCAGCATTTT.

V is TRBV7-6 and J is TRBJ2-1, with D perhaps TRBD2 (6 bases). The ends were cut back, 7 bases at V and 8 bases at J, with 12 bases in the middle. Germline CDR1 and CDR2: SGHVS and FNYEAQ. CDR3 size: 12 residues. The DNA of the CDR3 is TGTGCCAGCACCAACGGAGGGGATGAGCAGTTCTTC. Residues: CASTNGGDEQFF.

This clonotype has just a few counts. This rearrangement joins TRBV5-4 to TRBJ2-5; a weak D match, TRBD1 (6 bases). The CDR3 covers 14 residues. Trimming pared 5 bases from V and 1 base from J, leaving 12 bases between. Germline values: CDR1 SGHNT, CDR2 YYREEE (reference sequence). Written as DNA, the CDR3 is TGTGCCAGCAGAGGGGGTCTATCCCAAGAGACCCAGTACTTC. Its protein product is CASRGGLSQETQYF.

In its sample, this clonotype was seen many times. The chain joins TRBV12-5 to TRBJ2-1; D remains unclear. Deletions cut 6 bases from V and 9 bases from J, with 12 bases between. Germline assignment: CDR1 LGHNT and CDR2 FRNRAP. This CDR3 is 12 amino acids long. The DNA of the CDR3 is TGTGCTAGTGGCTCGGCCACTACTGAGCAGTTCTTC. It specifies CASGSATTEQFF.

The sample holds many counts of this clonotype. The rearrangement links TRBV7-2 to TRBJ1-5; D possibly corresponds to TRBD1 (5 bases). The germline V and J ends were trimmed by 7 bases and 7 bases, with 20 bases remaining between them. Germline CDR1 is SGHTA and CDR2 is FQGNSA. The CDR3 totals 15 residues. The CDR3 DNA reads TGTGCCAGCACTCCACGCGGCGGAGGGGAACAGCCCCAGCATTTT. Protein product: CASTPRGGGEQPQHF.

This clonotype was counted only a few times. The chain employs TRBV28 and TRBJ2-5, with a tentative D call TRBD1 (5 bases). The CDR3 runs 13 residues. Trimming removed 9 bases from V and 5 bases from J, with 16 bases in between. CDR1 MDHEN and CDR2 SYDVKM come from the germline V gene. CDR3: CASRGAGLETQYF. The CDR3 coding sequence is TGTGCCAGTCGTGGGGCAGGGCTGGAGACCCAGTACTTC.

The chain combines TRBV6-2 or TRBV6-3 with TRBJ1-2, with D unresolved. Germline CDR1 MNHEY, CDR2 SVGEGT. This CDR3 spans 11 amino acids. The V gene lost 8 bases and the J gene lost 2 bases, with 6 bases spanning the gap. The CDR3 DNA follows: TGTGCCAGCGAACAAAACTATGGCTACACCTTC. Its translation is CASEQNYGYTF.

This chain uses TRBV7-3 with TRBJ2-2; D gene uncertain. Germline V gene lookup returns CDR1 SGHTA and CDR2 FQGTGA. The V end lost 6 bases, the J end lost 8 bases, and 10 bases lay between the germline ends. The CDR3 extends over 12 amino acids. The DNA of the CDR3 is TGTGCCAGCAGGCCCGGAGAGGGGGAGCTGTTTTTT. It codes for CASRPGEGELFF.

This chain links TRBV29-1 with TRBJ1-5; tentatively, D is TRBD1 (5 bases). In germline, CDR1 is SQVTM, CDR2 ANQGSEA. The ends were cut back, 6 bases at V and 5 bases at J, with 14 bases in the middle. This CDR3 comprises 13 residues. Here the CDR3 DNA reads TGCAGCGTCCAGGGTCAGGGCCATCAGCCCCAGCATTTT. Translation gives CSVQGQGHQPQHF.